The 21 T cell receptor beta chains reported below all come from one sample, sequenced in a study of T cells of healthy individuals. TCRdb analysed the 5' RACE reads with MiXCR anew, one entry per CDR3 protein. This sample carries under 70,000 distinct CDR3 sequences, approximately 15% of them seen once, and the ten largest clones take around 16%. The receptors derive from a human donor in good health.

There are a few counts of this clonotype. This chain links TRBV20-1 with TRBJ2-3; 10 bases match TRBD1. Germline V gene lookup returns CDR1 DFQATT and CDR2 SNEGSKA (reference sequence). This CDR3 contains 15 residues. V shed 6 bases, J shed 4 bases, and the junction held 10 bases outside the gene matches. The CDR3: CSAVTGTGDSDTQYF. The CDR3 region has the DNA TGCAGTGCCGTCACCGGGACAGGGGATTCAGATACGCAGTATTTT.

This clonotype was counted many times. V and J are TRBV7-6 and TRBJ1-2; D remains ambiguous. V lost 4 bases, J lost 7 bases, and 19 bases lay in between. Germline V gene lookup returns CDR1 SGHVS and CDR2 FNYEAQ. CDR3 length equals 15 residues. The CDR3 is CASSSAVGPFFGYTF. The CDR3 coding sequence is TGTGCCAGCAGCTCCGCGGTGGGCCCTTTCTTTGGCTACACCTTC. Using reference TRBV7-6 and TRBJ1-2 for the parts outside the CDR3, the full variable domain is GAGVSQSPRYKVTKRGQDVALRCDPISGHVSLYWYRQALGQGPEFLTYFNYEAQQDKSGLPNDRFSAERPEGSISTLTIQRTEQRDSAMYRCASSSAVGPFFGYTFGSGTRLTVV.

This clonotype was detected only a few times. The rearrangement links TRBV7-9 to TRBJ1-2; 9 bases line up with TRBD1. Germline CDR1 SEHNR, CDR2 FQNEAQ (reference sequence). The CDR3 consists of 14 residues. V shed 7 bases, J shed 5 bases, and the junction held 8 bases outside the gene matches. CDR3 coding DNA: TGTGCCAGCATCACAGGGGGCACCATGTATGGCTACACCTTC. Protein product: CASITGGTMYGYTF.

By share, this clonotype counts as medium-sized. This chain connects TRBV20-1 to TRBJ1-5, with 7 bases fitting TRBD1. CDR1 and CDR2 from the germline V gene are DFQATT and SNEGSKA (reference sequence). The CDR3 is 14 residues long. V shed 4 bases and J 0 bases; nucleotides not matched to a gene: 3. CDR3 nucleotide sequence: TGCAGTGCTAAACAGGGGAATAGCAATCAGCCCCAGCATTTT. Translating it yields CSAKQGNSNQPQHF.

This clonotype was counted many times. V usage is TRBV7-8 and J usage is TRBJ2-5; 7 bases agree with TRBD2. The CDR3 is 15 amino acids. J was trimmed by 4 bases and V by 5 bases; bases with no gene match: 10. Germline V CDR1 and CDR2: SGHVS, FQNEAQ. The CDR3 loop is CASSLRLAARETQYF. CDR3 coding DNA: TGTGCCAGCAGCCTCCGACTAGCAGCCAGAGAGACCCAGTACTTC. Using reference TRBV7-8 and TRBJ2-5 for the parts outside the CDR3, the full variable domain is GAGVSQSPRYKVAKRGQDVALRCDPISGHVSLFWYQQALGQGPEFLTYFQNEAQLDKSGLPSDRFFAERPEGSVSTLKIQRTQQEDSAVYLCASSLRLAARETQYFGPGTRLLVL.

This clonotype was observed a handful of times. The chain joins TRBV7-9 to TRBJ2-3; D unresolved. V was clipped by 5 bases and J by 2 bases, with 8 bases between them. Germline-derived CDR1 and CDR2 are SEHNR and FQNEAQ (reference sequence). The CDR3 has 13 residues. CDR3 loop: CASSPRNTDTQYF. CDR3 in DNA: TGTGCCAGCAGCCCAAGGAACACAGATACGCAGTATTTT.

The chain recombines TRBV30 with TRBJ2-2; D possibly matches TRBD1 or TRBD2 (5 bases each). The CDR3 sequence is 13 residues long. CDR1 is GTSNPN, CDR2 SVGIG, per germline (reference sequence). The V end was cut by 8 bases, the J end by 5 bases, with 15 bases between. Here the CDR3 reads CARRGGETGELFF. The CDR3 DNA sequence: TGTGCCCGTAGGGGTGGGGAGACCGGGGAGCTGTTTTTT.

V usage is TRBV20-1 and J usage is TRBJ2-3; D not resolved. The length of the CDR3 is 15 residues. Germline values: CDR1 DFQATT, CDR2 SNEGSKA (reference sequence). V gave up 6 bases and J gave up 0 bases, with 16 bases separating them. DNA of the CDR3: TGCAGTGCCCCCAACTCCGGGCCAAGCACAGATACGCAGTATTTT. Translation: CSAPNSGPSTDTQYF.

In this sample, this clonotype turned up a few times. The chain recombines TRBV6-1 with TRBJ2-5, with TRBD1 matching 9 bases. V trimming: 0 bases; J trimming: 4 bases; junction bases outside the gene matches: 9. The CDR3 extends over 17 amino acids. Germline V gene data show CDR1 as MNHNS and CDR2 as SASEGT. The CDR3 loop reads CASSEAGRADRGETQYF. The CDR3, as DNA: TGTGCCAGCAGTGAAGCCGGTAGGGCGGACAGGGGAGAGACCCAGTACTTC.

Ten or more counts support this clonotype. V usage is TRBV5-1 and J usage is TRBJ1-6; D is perhaps TRBD1 (6 bases). Germline V gene data show CDR1 as SGHRS and CDR2 as YFSETQ. The V end was cut by 1 base, the J end by 10 bases, with 15 bases between. CDR3 size: 15 residues. The CDR3 bases are TGCGCCAGCAGCTTGTCCTCTACAGGGTTCTCACCCCTCCACTTT. Translating gives CASSLSSTGFSPLHF.

In this sample, this clonotype turned up many times. The chain links TRBV6-2 or TRBV6-3 to TRBJ1-2; tentative D call: TRBD1 (5 bases). With 7 bases removed from V and 8 bases from J, the gap between germline ends came to 14 bases. Germline loops: CDR1 MNHEY, CDR2 SVGEGT. This CDR3 is 12 amino acids long. The CDR3, as DNA: TGTGCCAGCAATGACGGTCAGGGAGGCTACACCTTC. Translated, it gives CASNDGQGGYTF.

This clonotype was seen a handful of times. This chain links TRBV3-1 with TRBJ1-6; no clear D. CDR1 and CDR2 from the germline V gene are LGHDT and YNNKEL (reference sequence). V was clipped by 4 bases and J by 9 bases, with 16 bases between them. This CDR3 contains 15 residues. The CDR3 region is CASSLDRGRGSPLHF. The CDR3 nucleotides are TGTGCCAGCAGCCTGGATCGAGGGCGAGGTTCACCCCTCCACTTT.

The chain uses TRBV4-1 and TRBJ2-7; D not certain. Germline V gives CDR1 MGHRA, CDR2 YSYEKL. V lost 4 bases to trimming and J lost 6 bases, with 13 bases between them. The CDR3 totals 13 residues. The CDR3 protein is CASSRAWESEQYF. CDR3 nucleotide sequence: TGCGCCAGCAGCCGAGCGTGGGAAAGCGAGCAGTACTTC.

The chain carries TRBV2 and TRBJ2-2, with D perhaps given as TRBD1 or TRBD2 (5 bases each). The length of the CDR3 is 15 residues. V gave up 7 bases and J gave up 6 bases, with 18 bases separating them. The germline CDR1 and CDR2 sequences are SNHLY and FYNNEI. The CDR3 loop is CASTFNRVGAGELFF. CDR3 DNA: TGTGCCAGCACCTTCAACCGCGTGGGGGCCGGGGAGCTGTTTTTT.

In its sample, this clonotype was seen many times. The genes are TRBV24-1 and TRBJ2-3, with 8 nucleotides matching TRBD1. The germline V gene encodes CDR1 KGHDR and CDR2 SFDVKD. With V trimmed by 5 bases and J by 6 bases, 9 bases remained unmatched. This CDR3 has 15 amino acids. CDR3 sequence: CATSVLTGGVDTQYF. The CDR3 bases are TGTGCCACCAGTGTCCTTACAGGGGGTGTTGATACGCAGTATTTT.

This clonotype came up many times. The chain combines TRBV6-5 with TRBJ1-6, with TRBD1 as a possible D gene (5 bases). CDR3 length equals 12 residues. CDR1 is MNHEY and CDR2 is SVGAGI in the germline V gene. The V end lost 11 bases, the J end lost 10 bases, and 15 bases lay between the germline ends. CDR3 residues: CAAQDGKSPLHF. DNA of the CDR3: TGTGCCGCACAGGACGGAAAATCACCCCTCCACTTT.

This clonotype was counted at least ten times. The V and J genes are TRBV6-1 and TRBJ1-5, with D tentatively TRBD1 (5 bases). The CDR3 covers 16 residues. The germline V gene encodes CDR1 MNHNS and CDR2 SASEGT. V was trimmed by 5 bases and J by 4 bases, leaving 18 bases between them. Here the CDR3 reads CASSTLRQGGNQPQHF. The CDR3 bases are TGTGCCAGCAGTACACTACGGCAGGGCGGAAATCAGCCCCAGCATTTT.

This clonotype was seen a handful of times. The rearrangement uses TRBV7-2 and TRBJ2-4; tentative D call: TRBD1 (6 bases). Deletions cut 5 bases from V and 2 bases from J, with 13 bases between. Germline CDR1 and CDR2: SGHTA and FQGNSA. The CDR3 length is 15 residues. CDR3 amino acids: CASSRYRDTKNIQYF. CDR3 coding DNA: TGTGCCAGCAGCCGCTACAGGGATACCAAAAACATTCAGTACTTC.

The chain is built from TRBV5-5 and TRBJ2-3; 9 bases are shared with TRBD2. The trim removed 3 bases at V and 2 bases at J, leaving 4 bases unmatched. This CDR3 contains 15 residues. Looked up from germline, CDR1 is SGHKS and CDR2 is YYEKEE (reference sequence). CDR3 residues: CASSSLAGITDTQYF. The CDR3 coding sequence is TGTGCCAGCAGCTCTCTAGCGGGGATCACAGATACGCAGTATTTT.

This clonotype appeared many times. V is TRBV29-1 and J is TRBJ2-3, with D hard to call. Germline values: CDR1 SQVTM, CDR2 ANQGSEA. The CDR3 totals 15 residues. Deletions cut 6 bases from V and 0 bases from J, with 16 bases between. CDR3 DNA sequence: TGCAGCGTCCGGAGTGGTTCTACGAGCACAGATACGCAGTATTTT. The encoded protein is CSVRSGSTSTDTQYF.

This clonotype was seen a handful of times. The V call is TRBV7-9, the J call TRBJ1-4, with TRBD1 identical over 10 bases. The CDR3 runs to 17 residues. V lost 3 bases and J lost 3; bases outside the gene matches: 7. CDR1 SEHNR and CDR2 FQNEAQ come from the germline V gene (reference sequence). DNA for the CDR3: TGTGCCAGCAGCTTCTTGGGACAGGGGTCGGCTAATGAAAAACTGTTTTTT. Amino acids: CASSFLGQGSANEKLFF.